Each of the 29 T cell receptor beta chains below was sequenced from the same sample in a study of T-cell memory formation after mild COVID-19. TCRdb processed the 5' RACE reads anew with MiXCR; each CDR3 protein has one entry. This table has about 140,000 distinct CDR3 sequences, 14% appearing once. Sequencing used PBMCs or a T cell subset sorted from them (not recorded which). These receptors were taken from an adult woman who had mild COVID-19 (a few samples of this study predate the infection). Cell type and time point are not known.

The chain carries TRBV20-1 and TRBJ2-1, with no clear D. V was trimmed by 2 bases and J by 6 bases, leaving 11 bases between them. The CDR3 is made up of 13 amino acids. The germline V gene has CDR1 DFQATT and CDR2 SNEGSKA (reference sequence). The CDR3 region is CSARPASANEQFF. CDR3 DNA: TGCAGTGCTAGACCGGCTTCGGCCAATGAGCAGTTCTTC.

The CDR3 DNA sequence: TGTGCCAGCAGCTCCGAAGCGAAGAATCCCGGAAACACCATATATTTT. This sequence encodes CASSSEAKNPGNTIYF. The chain recombines TRBV5-4 with TRBJ1-3; D is unresolved. This CDR3 is 16 amino acids long. Trimming removed 3 bases at V and 4 bases at J, with 17 bases between. CDR1 is SGHNT and CDR2 is YYREEE in the germline V gene (reference sequence).

V usage is TRBV20-1 and J usage is TRBJ2-7, with 7 bases identical to TRBD1. CDR1 is DFQATT and CDR2 is SNEGSKA in the germline V gene (reference sequence). The CDR3 totals 16 residues. V shed 3 bases, J shed 2 bases, and the junction held 13 bases outside the gene matches. CDR3 residues: CSARPGTATTPYEQYF. CDR3 nucleotides: TGCAGTGCTAGGCCCGGGACAGCCACTACTCCCTACGAGCAGTACTTC.

This clonotype has just a few counts. V and J are TRBV6-2 or TRBV6-3 and TRBJ2-7, with 8 bases aligning to TRBD1. With V trimmed by 3 bases and J by 1 base, 5 bases remained unmatched. Germline CDR1 reads MNHEY; CDR2 reads SVGEGT. CDR3 size: 15 residues. CDR3 sequence: CASSYTGGSSYEQYF. Here the CDR3 DNA reads TGTGCCAGCAGTTATACAGGGGGTTCATCCTACGAGCAGTACTTC.

This clonotype came up many times. V is TRBV20-1 and J is TRBJ2-5; D might be TRBD1 (5 bases). The V end lost 2 bases, the J end lost 5 bases, and 15 bases lay between the germline ends. Germline lookup yields CDR1 DFQATT and CDR2 SNEGSKA (reference sequence). The CDR3 has 14 residues. The CDR3 loop reads CSARSPREAETQYF. Written as DNA, the CDR3 is TGCAGTGCTAGATCACCCAGGGAAGCGGAGACCCAGTACTTC.

J is TRBJ2-1 and V is TRBV27, with 7 bases identical to TRBD2. The germline CDR1 and CDR2 sequences are MNHEY and SMNVEV (reference sequence). The J segment lost 1 base and the V segment lost 0 bases, leaving 12 bases of the junction unmatched. This CDR3 spans 19 amino acids. CDR3 in DNA: TGTGCCAGCAGTTTATCGTATCCGGGAGTGGGACTATCCTACAATGAGCAGTTCTTC. Translated: CASSLSYPGVGLSYNEQFF.

This chain joins TRBV12-3 or TRBV12-4 and TRBJ2-1; 9 nucleotides align to TRBD2. Trimming took 3 bases from V and 8 from J; bases not matched to a gene: 8. There are 15 residues in the CDR3. The CDR3 here is CASSLAGGPAYEQFF. The CDR3 nucleotides read TGTGCCAGCAGTTTGGCGGGAGGGCCCGCTTATGAGCAGTTCTTC.

The J gene is TRBJ2-1, the V gene TRBV5-1, with a possible D match to TRBD1 (6 bases). Trimming pared 0 bases from V and 4 bases from J, leaving 17 bases between. In germline, CDR1 is SGHRS, CDR2 YFSETQ. This CDR3 has 17 residues. In DNA, the CDR3 is TGCGCCAGCAGCTTGGCCCCCCCTAGCAGGGGTTACAATGAGCAGTTCTTC. Protein: CASSLAPPSRGYNEQFF.

This clonotype came up a few times. The V call is TRBV9, the J call TRBJ1-5; D is ambiguous. The germline V gene has CDR1 SGDLS and CDR2 YYNGEE. This CDR3 spans 14 amino acids. The V gene lost 0 bases and the J gene lost 7 bases, with 11 bases spanning the gap. This CDR3 reads CASSVVWVGQPQHF. DNA for the CDR3: TGTGCCAGCAGCGTAGTTTGGGTTGGCCAGCCCCAGCATTTT.

CDR3 in amino acids: CASSGGAANTEAFF. In DNA form, the CDR3 reads TGTGCCAGCAGCGGGGGGGCAGCGAACACTGAAGCTTTCTTT. The rearrangement uses TRBV12-3 or TRBV12-4 and TRBJ1-1; the D gene is possibly TRBD1 (6 bases). The CDR3 loop spans 14 amino acids. Trimming cost V 6 bases and J 1 base, with 12 bases left between them.

This clonotype was seen more than once but under ten times. The J gene is TRBJ1-2, the V gene TRBV6-5; a weak D match, TRBD1 (6 bases). From germline, CDR1 is MNHEY and CDR2 SVGAGI. CDR3 length: 13 residues. V was shortened by 6 bases and J by 5 bases, with 13 bases between the two germline ends. This chain's CDR3 is CASSLQGVYGYTF. As DNA, the CDR3 is TGTGCCAGCAGCCTACAGGGCGTGTATGGCTACACCTTC.

This clonotype came up many times. The rearrangement links TRBV7-9 to TRBJ1-2, with D uncertain. In germline, CDR1 is SEHNR, CDR2 FQNEAQ (reference sequence). The CDR3 runs to 12 residues. V was trimmed by 4 bases and J by 2 bases, leaving 5 bases between them. CDR3 DNA sequence: TGTGCCAGCAGCTCCGACAACTATGGCTACACCTTC. Translated, it gives CASSSDNYGYTF.

This rearrangement joins TRBV6-6 to TRBJ1-4, with D tentatively TRBD1 (5 bases). V lost 6 bases and J 4 bases, leaving 12 bases between the germline ends. The CDR3 loop spans 14 amino acids. Germline loops: CDR1 MNHNY, CDR2 SVGAGI (reference sequence). The CDR3 DNA follows: TGTGCCAGCAGAGACGGGGGATATAATGAAAAACTGTTTTTT. It encodes CASRDGGYNEKLFF.

A few counts support this clonotype. This rearrangement joins TRBV29-1 to TRBJ2-7; a possible D gene is TRBD2 (6 bases). Trimming removed 6 bases at V and 0 bases at J, with 15 bases between. The CDR3 has 14 amino acids. Germline assignment: CDR1 SQVTM and CDR2 ANQGSEA. The CDR3, as DNA: TGCAGCGTGGGGGAGATGGGGGGCTCCTACGAGCAGTACTTC. Translated: CSVGEMGGSYEQYF.

The table lists this clonotype with many counts. This chain uses TRBV6-5 with TRBJ2-7, with D tentatively TRBD1 (5 bases). Germline CDR1 and CDR2: MNHEY and SVGAGI. CDR3 length: 13 amino acids. The V end was cut by 0 bases, the J end by 4 bases, with 7 bases between. The CDR3 DNA sequence: TGTGCCAGCAGTTACTCCCAGGGTTACGAGCAGTACTTC. Residues: CASSYSQGYEQYF.

The rearrangement joins TRBV6-5 to TRBJ2-7, with TRBD1 matching 8 bases. Looked up from germline, CDR1 is MNHEY and CDR2 is SVGAGI. V lost 5 bases to trimming and J lost 8 bases; unmatched junction nucleotides: 5. CDR3 length: 12 residues. This CDR3 reads CASSGGQGQQYF. DNA of the CDR3: TGTGCCAGCAGTGGAGGACAGGGCCAGCAGTACTTC.

This rearrangement joins TRBV29-1 to TRBJ2-7, with a possible D match to TRBD2 (6 bases). V was shortened by 1 base and J by 1 base, with 14 bases between the two germline ends. The CDR3 is made up of 15 amino acids. Germline assignment: CDR1 SQVTM and CDR2 ANQGSEA. This CDR3 is CSVEGLAETSYEQYF. The CDR3 DNA follows: TGCAGCGTTGAAGGTTTAGCGGAGACTTCCTACGAGCAGTACTTC.

The rearrangement joins TRBV7-2 to TRBJ2-1; D gene ambiguous. Germline V gives CDR1 SGHTA, CDR2 FQGNSA. CDR3 length equals 13 residues. Trimming stripped 5 bases from V and 6 bases from J, with 11 bases between. The CDR3 protein is CASSPYRINEQFF. The CDR3, as DNA: TGTGCCAGCAGCCCCTACCGTATCAATGAGCAGTTCTTC.

This clonotype was seen at least ten times. The chain is built from TRBV7-6 and TRBJ2-6, with TRBD1 matching 9 bases. Germline V gene lookup returns CDR1 SGHVS and CDR2 FNYEAQ. J gave up 1 base and V 5 bases, and 9 bases lay outside the gene matches. This CDR3 spans 18 amino acids. The chain's CDR3 is CASSPSGTGISGANVLTF. CDR3 nucleotides: TGTGCCAGCAGCCCGTCCGGGACAGGGATATCTGGGGCCAACGTCCTGACTTTC. The full variable domain, with the rest looked up from reference TRBV7-6 and TRBJ2-6, is GAGVSQSPRYKVTKRGQDVALRCDPISGHVSLYWYRQALGQGPEFLTYFNYEAQQDKSGLPNDRFSAERPEGSISTLTIQRTEQRDSAMYRCASSPSGTGISGANVLTFGAGSRLTVL.

The rearrangement links TRBV4-1 to TRBJ2-2, with 9 bases lining up with TRBD2. CDR1 is MGHRA and CDR2 is YSYEKL in the germline V gene. V was clipped by 4 bases and J by 6 bases; unmatched bases: 3. This CDR3 spans 14 amino acids. CDR3 region: CASSPGLASGELFF. Written as DNA, the CDR3 is TGCGCCAGCAGCCCGGGACTAGCCTCCGGGGAGCTGTTTTTT.

This chain links TRBV5-8 with TRBJ2-1, with a possible D match to TRBD1 (5 bases). In germline, CDR1 is SGHTS, CDR2 YDEGEE. The germline V and J ends were trimmed by 0 bases and 7 bases, with 11 bases remaining between them. This CDR3 spans 14 amino acids. The DNA for the CDR3 is TGTGCCAGCAGCTTGGGCACAGGAGCTAATGAGCAGTTCTTC. It yields the protein CASSLGTGANEQFF.

This clonotype was counted between two and nine times. This sequence joins TRBV11-3 and TRBJ2-3; D unresolved. The CDR3 totals 17 residues. Germline CDR1 reads SGHNT; CDR2 reads YENEEA. The V and J ends lost 0 bases and 2 bases respectively, with 15 bases between them. The CDR3 region has the DNA TGTGCCAGCAGCTTAGATCCGTATTTCGAAACCACAGATACGCAGTATTTT. It specifies CASSLDPYFETTDTQYF.

In its sample, this clonotype was seen a few times. The rearrangement links TRBV29-1 to TRBJ2-7, with D unresolved. Looked up from germline, CDR1 is SQVTM and CDR2 is ANQGSEA. V lost 0 bases and J lost 6, with 6 bases in between. The CDR3 consists of 11 residues. The DNA of the CDR3 is TGCAGCGTTGAAGACGTGGGCGAGCAGTACTTC. Protein sequence: CSVEDVGEQYF.

This clonotype showed up just a few times. The chain carries TRBV6-1 and TRBJ2-1; D gene uncertain. This CDR3 comprises 16 residues. Germline V gene lookup returns CDR1 MNHNS and CDR2 SASEGT. The V gene lost 5 bases and the J gene lost 4 bases, with 18 bases spanning the gap. In DNA, the CDR3 is TGTGCCAGCAGTCTGGGCAAGATGGTGTTTTACAATGAGCAGTTCTTC. Its protein is CASSLGKMVFYNEQFF.

The sample holds a few counts of this clonotype. The gene calls are TRBV20-1 and TRBJ1-1; D is uncertain. Germline CDR1 and CDR2: DFQATT and SNEGSKA (reference sequence). This CDR3 is 19 amino acids long. V lost 1 base and J 7 bases, leaving 31 bases between the germline ends. CDR3 amino acids: CSARVMKAWTPGESLEAFF. In DNA form, the CDR3 reads TGCAGTGCTAGAGTAATGAAAGCGTGGACCCCGGGTGAGTCACTTGAAGCTTTCTTT.

This clonotype has a handful of counts. J is TRBJ1-1 and V is TRBV29-1; D remains unclear. Germline assignment: CDR1 SQVTM and CDR2 ANQGSEA. With 7 bases removed from V and 2 bases from J, the gap between germline ends came to 11 bases. The CDR3 extends over 12 amino acids. Here the CDR3 DNA reads TGCAGCGCCGAGACACATAACACTGAAGCTTTCTTT. Protein: CSAETHNTEAFF.

The CDR3 DNA is TGCGCCAGCAGCTTGCGGGTGTGGGGGGGCATGAACACTGAAGCTTTCTTT. Protein product: CASSLRVWGGMNTEAFF. The gene calls are TRBV5-1 and TRBJ1-1; tentatively, D is TRBD1 (6 bases). The CDR3 length is 17 residues. Deletions cut 1 base from V and 0 bases from J, with 16 bases between. Germline values: CDR1 SGHRS, CDR2 YFSETQ.

The chain links TRBV7-3 to TRBJ2-3; D is unresolved. In germline, CDR1 is SGHTA, CDR2 FQGTGA. This CDR3 spans 13 amino acids. The germline V and J ends were trimmed by 5 bases and 6 bases, with 12 bases remaining between them. CDR3 residues: CASSQDLGDTQYF. The DNA for the CDR3 is TGTGCCAGCAGCCAGGACCTAGGGGATACGCAGTATTTT.

This clonotype was recorded a few times. The junction departs from germline at one end; a sequencing error may be responsible. This sequence joins TRBV13 and TRBJ2-4; D tentatively reads TRBD1 or TRBD2 (5 bases each). CDR3 length equals 14 residues. CDR1 and CDR2 from the germline V gene are PRHDT and FYEKMQ (reference sequence). CDR3 amino acids: CPSSAQDSKNIQYF. DNA of the CDR3: TGTCCCAGCAGCGCACAGGACTCCAAAAACATTCAGTACTTC.